This T cell receptor beta chain was captured by sequencing in a study of blood T cell repertoires in COVID-19. This CDR3 region has 15 residues. Germline CDR1 MDHEN, CDR2 SYDVKM. Trimming shortened V by 4 bases and J by 7 bases, and 17 bases separated the two germline ends. Repertoires were generated with immunoSEQ multiplex PCR, while TCRdb's copy carries only in-frame clones and drops some. Of 200,000 or so clones in the sample, approximately 85% were seen once. This TCR was recovered from a man aged 50 to 59 who had recovered from COVID-19. The V gene is TRBV28, the J gene TRBJ2-1, with a weak D call TRBD2 (6 bases). Sequencing was carried out using peripheral blood. The CDR3 sequence: CASSSSGSGLNEQFF. The CDR3 bases are TGTGCCAGCAGTTCTTCCGGGAGTGGGTTGAATGAGCAGTTCTTC.